This entry lists 12 T cell receptor beta chains sequenced from one sample in a study of blood T cell repertoires in COVID-19. This table comes from immunoSEQ multiplex PCR, and its TCRdb copy is limited to in-frame clones, with some not included. The sample has 400,000 or so clones; 80% to 90% are singletons. Sequenced input: PBMCs or T cells enriched from blood (not recorded which). These receptors came from a young man who had recovered from COVID-19.

V and J are TRBV7-9 and TRBJ1-2; no reliable D call. The CDR3 extends over 13 amino acids. Germline CDR1 reads SEHNR; CDR2 reads FQNEAQ (reference sequence). V was shortened by 5 bases and J by 2 bases, with 9 bases between the two germline ends. Written as DNA, the CDR3 is TGTGCCAGCAGCCGCGGGCAGAACTATGGCTACACCTTC. It codes for CASSRGQNYGYTF.

V is TRBV6-5 and J is TRBJ2-7; D uncertain. Germline CDR1 reads MNHEY; CDR2 reads SVGAGI. CDR3 length: 14 residues. Trimming cost V 6 bases and J 2 bases, with 14 bases left between them. Here the CDR3 reads CASRRQKPTYEQYF. The CDR3 nucleotides read TGTGCCAGCAGGAGACAAAAACCCACCTACGAGCAGTACTTC.

The CDR3 DNA is TGCAGCGTTAAACAGGGGCCGGCTGGCTACACCTTC. It translates to CSVKQGPAGYTF. This chain joins TRBV29-1 and TRBJ1-2; 7 bases are a match to TRBD1. The V gene end was trimmed by 5 bases and the J gene end by 7 bases; junction bases not matched to a gene: 7. CDR1 is SQVTM and CDR2 is ANQGSEA in the germline V gene. The CDR3 is 12 residues long. Supplemented by reference TRBV29-1 and TRBJ1-2, the full variable domain reads SAVISQKPSRDICQRGTSLTIQCQVDSQVTMMFWYRQQPGQSLTLIATANQGSEATYESGFVIDKFPISRPNLTFSTLTVSNMSPEDSSIYLCSVKQGPAGYTFGSGTRLTVV.

The chain combines TRBV7-9 with TRBJ2-1; the D gene is possibly TRBD1 (6 bases). CDR3 size: 12 residues. V was clipped by 5 bases and J by 5 bases, with 7 bases between them. In germline, CDR1 is SEHNR, CDR2 FQNEAQ (reference sequence). The CDR3 protein is CASSRTDNEQFF. The CDR3 DNA is TGTGCCAGCAGCCGGACAGACAATGAGCAGTTCTTC.

The chain has TRBV27 and TRBJ1-5; 8 bases line up with TRBD1. This CDR3 has 14 amino acids. CDR1 is MNHEY and CDR2 is SMNVEV in the germline V gene (reference sequence). V shed 6 bases, J shed 7 bases, and the junction held 8 bases outside the gene matches. CDR3 sequence reads: CASSPDRVFQPQHF. CDR3 bases: TGTGCCAGCAGCCCGGACAGGGTCTTCCAGCCCCAGCATTTT.

The chain joins TRBV30 to TRBJ1-1; 11 bases are a match to TRBD1. The CDR3 length is 14 residues. V shed 3 bases and J 2 bases; nucleotides not matched to a gene: 2. Germline loops: CDR1 GTSNPN, CDR2 SVGIG (reference sequence). CDR3 DNA sequence: TGTGCCTGGAGGAGGACAGGGGGCAACACTGAAGCTTTCTTT. Translation: CAWRRTGGNTEAFF.

A remark on this clone: At the DNA level, this CDR3 is encoded by other sequences in the same sample as well. This chain links TRBV12-3 or TRBV12-4 with TRBJ1-1; a possible D gene is TRBD1 (6 bases). The CDR3 is made up of 13 amino acids. Trimming left V 5 bases short and J 2 bases short, with 9 bases between. The chain's CDR3 is CASSVQGNTEAFF. The CDR3 nucleotides are TGTGCCAGCAGTGTACAGGGTAACACTGAAGCTTTCTTT.

This sequence joins TRBV4-2 and TRBJ1-3; a weak D match, TRBD1 (6 bases). Germline V gene sequence: CDR1 LGHNA, CDR2 YNFKEQ. Trimming stripped 3 bases from V and 0 bases from J, with 9 bases between. The CDR3 has 15 amino acids. The CDR3 loop reads CASSHPDSSGNTIYF. CDR3 DNA sequence: TGTGCCAGCAGCCACCCGGACAGCTCTGGAAACACCATATATTTT.

This clone was found once. CDR3 nucleotides: TGTGCCAGCAGTTTATGGAACCGGAGGTCACCCCTCCACTTT. Translating gives CASSLWNRRSPLHF. This chain connects TRBV28 to TRBJ1-6; D gene ambiguous. The CDR3 consists of 14 residues. Germline CDR1 and CDR2: MDHEN and SYDVKM. Trimming took off 0 bases at V and 10 bases at J, with 10 bases between the two ends.

The chain is built from TRBV15 and TRBJ1-5; 8 nucleotides line up with TRBD1. Losses at the gene ends were 4 bases for V and 1 base for J; bases not matched to a gene: 6. CDR1 is LNHNV and CDR2 is YYDKDF in the germline V gene (reference sequence). CDR3 length: 16 amino acids. CDR3 loop: CATSTSGGLSNQPQHF. DNA of the CDR3: TGTGCCACCAGCACATCAGGGGGCCTGAGCAATCAGCCCCAGCATTTT. Variable domain in full (rest from reference TRBV15 and TRBJ1-5): DAMVIQNPRYQVTQFGKPVTLSCSQTLNHNVMYWYQQKSSQAPKLLFHYYDKDFNNEADTPDNFQSRRPNTSFCFLDIRSPGLGDTAMYLCATSTSGGLSNQPQHFGDGTRLSIL.

The gene calls are TRBV29-1 and TRBJ1-3; 8 positions match TRBD1. Looked up from germline, CDR1 is SQVTM and CDR2 is ANQGSEA. This CDR3 has 12 residues. V shed 6 bases, J shed 7 bases, and the junction held 5 bases outside the gene matches. This CDR3 reads CSVDAGGNTIYF. Written as DNA, the CDR3 is TGCAGCGTGGATGCAGGGGGCAACACCATATATTTT.

The rearrangement links TRBV27 to TRBJ1-5; tentative D call: TRBD1 (6 bases). Germline CDR1 reads MNHEY; CDR2 reads SMNVEV (reference sequence). V shed 2 bases and J shed 5 bases, with 10 bases lying between them. This CDR3 has 14 residues. CDR3 sequence (DNA): TGTGCCAGCAGTTTAGAGGGGGTGGATCAGCCCCAGCATTTT. This codes for CASSLEGVDQPQHF.